These 18 T cell receptor beta chains were all obtained from the same sample, sequenced in a study of T cell responses to AZD1222 COVID-19 vaccine. The data were produced by immunoSEQ multiplex PCR, yet TCRdb's version contains in-frame clones alone and is incomplete. The sample yields under 200,000 clones, around 93% seen once. The specimen was peripheral blood, collected on day 0 of AZD1222 vaccination. These receptor sequences come from an adult in good health.

The J gene is TRBJ1-2, the V gene TRBV28; no clear D gene. The V and J ends lost 6 bases and 8 bases respectively, with 16 bases between them. The CDR3 runs 13 residues. Germline CDR1 is MDHEN and CDR2 is SYDVKM. This CDR3 is CASSWTELGGYTF. As DNA, the CDR3 is TGTGCCAGCAGCTGGACCGAGTTAGGGGGCTACACCTTC.

The chain joins TRBV7-3 to TRBJ2-5; no clear D gene. The germline V and J ends were trimmed by 2 bases and 5 bases, with 9 bases remaining between them. Per the germline V gene, CDR1 is SGHTA and CDR2 is FQGTGA. The CDR3 totals 13 residues. CDR3 residues: CASSLGLGETQYF. CDR3 nucleotide sequence: TGTGCCAGCAGCTTAGGTCTGGGGGAGACCCAGTACTTC.

The CDR3 loop is CASSYQGYSYNEQFF. Here the CDR3 DNA reads TGTGCCAGCAGTTATCAGGGTTACTCATACAATGAGCAGTTCTTC. The chain is built from TRBV27 and TRBJ2-1; tentatively, D is TRBD1 (5 bases). CDR3 length equals 15 residues. V was pared by 4 bases and J by 4 bases, with 14 bases between. Per the germline V gene, CDR1 is MNHEY and CDR2 is SMNVEV (reference sequence).

The chain is built from TRBV15 and TRBJ1-5; D is ambiguous. The CDR3 covers 12 residues. Germline CDR1 LNHNV, CDR2 YYDKDF (reference sequence). V was pared by 3 bases and J by 6 bases, with 6 bases between. DNA of the CDR3: TGTGCCACCAGCAGCGGTTCTCAGCCCCAGCATTTT. Protein product: CATSSGSQPQHF. Looking up the rest from reference TRBV15 and TRBJ1-5 gives the full variable domain: DAMVIQNPRYQVTQFGKPVTLSCSQTLNHNVMYWYQQKSSQAPKLLFHYYDKDFNNEADTPDNFQSRRPNTSFCFLDIRSPGLGDTAMYLCATSSGSQPQHFGDGTRLSIL.

This chain links TRBV6-1 with TRBJ2-1; 9 bases align to TRBD2. The trim removed 3 bases at V and 8 bases at J, leaving 14 bases unmatched. The germline V gene encodes CDR1 MNHNS and CDR2 SASEGT. The CDR3 has 17 residues. CDR3: CASSDSLAGGPFDEQFF. The CDR3 nucleotides read TGTGCCAGCAGTGATTCACTCGCGGGAGGGCCATTTGATGAGCAGTTCTTC.

The J gene is TRBJ2-7, the V gene TRBV18; unclear D gene. CDR1 KGHSH and CDR2 LQKENI come from the germline V gene. The CDR3 has 12 amino acids. Trimming shortened V by 6 bases and J by 1 base, and 7 bases separated the two germline ends. This CDR3 reads CASSLQSYEQYF. CDR3 coding DNA: TGTGCCAGCTCCCTACAGTCCTACGAGCAGTACTTC. Variable domain in full (rest from reference TRBV18 and TRBJ2-7): NAGVMQNPRHLVRRRGQEARLRCSPMKGHSHVYWYRQLPEEGLKFMVYLQKENIIDESGMPKERFSAEFPKEGPSILRIQQVVRGDSAAYFCASSLQSYEQYFGPGTRLTVT.

The chain recombines TRBV6-5 with TRBJ1-3; D remains unclear. Germline V gene lookup returns CDR1 MNHEY and CDR2 SVGAGI. V was trimmed by 2 bases and J by 0 bases, leaving 11 bases between them. This CDR3 has 16 residues. This CDR3 reads CASSYADGSSGNTIYF. The CDR3 DNA reads TGTGCCAGCAGTTACGCGGACGGATCCTCTGGAAACACCATATATTTT.

V gene TRBV12-3 or TRBV12-4 combines with J gene TRBJ1-2; D is perhaps TRBD1 (5 bases). V was trimmed by 6 bases and J by 1 base, leaving 9 bases between them. This CDR3 is built from 13 residues. The CDR3 bases are TGTGCCAGCAGCGTGGGACTTAACTATGGCTACACCTTC. Protein product: CASSVGLNYGYTF.

The chain couples TRBV12-3 or TRBV12-4 to TRBJ2-7, with no clear D. This CDR3 has 11 amino acids. Trimming pared 3 bases from V and 5 bases from J, leaving 5 bases between. CDR3 DNA: TGTGCCAGCAGTTTCAGCGACGAGCAGTACTTC. Its protein is CASSFSDEQYF.

V is TRBV30 and J is TRBJ1-1; 9 bases line up with TRBD1. V trimming: 2 bases; J trimming: 5 bases; junction bases outside the gene matches: 12. Germline CDR1 and CDR2: GTSNPN and SVGIG (reference sequence). The CDR3 sequence is 16 residues long. The CDR3 bases are TGTGCCTGGAGTCCCAACAGGGGGCGCCCAACAACTGAAGCTTTCTTT. This encodes CAWSPNRGRPTTEAFF.

The chain combines TRBV9 with TRBJ2-3; D possibly corresponds to TRBD1 (5 bases). Deletions cut 4 bases from V and 5 bases from J, with 5 bases between. The germline V gene encodes CDR1 SGDLS and CDR2 YYNGEE. The CDR3 is 11 residues long. CDR3 sequence reads: CASSRGDTQYF. CDR3 DNA: TGTGCCAGCAGCAGGGGAGATACGCAGTATTTT.

The rearrangement joins TRBV28 to TRBJ2-7; D may be TRBD2 (6 bases). This CDR3 region has 13 residues. CDR1 is MDHEN and CDR2 is SYDVKM in the germline V gene. The ends were cut back, 3 bases at V and 3 bases at J, with 9 bases in the middle. The CDR3 protein is CASSLEGNYEQYF. The CDR3 DNA is TGTGCCAGCAGTTTGGAGGGGAACTACGAGCAGTACTTC.

V is TRBV4-2 and J is TRBJ2-3, with TRBD1 matching over 7 bases. Germline CDR1 and CDR2: LGHNA and YNFKEQ. The CDR3 runs 15 residues. V gave up 1 base and J gave up 8 bases; unmatched junction bases: 9. CDR3 in amino acids: CASSQGTGGHGTQYF. The CDR3, as DNA: TGTGCCAGCAGCCAAGGGACAGGAGGACACGGTACGCAGTATTTT.

The chain couples TRBV11-2 to TRBJ2-5, with D possibly being TRBD1 (6 bases). V was trimmed by 4 bases and J by 5 bases, leaving 11 bases between them. The CDR3 is 13 amino acids. CDR1 is SGHAT and CDR2 is FQNNGV in the germline V gene. DNA for the CDR3: TGTGCCAGCAGCTCAGGGGTTTACGAGACCCAGTACTTC. Protein: CASSSGVYETQYF.

The V gene is TRBV19, the J gene TRBJ2-3; 10 bases agree with TRBD1. Germline CDR1 reads LNHDA; CDR2 reads SQIVND (reference sequence). J lost 9 bases, V lost 6 bases, and 12 bases had no gene match. The CDR3 contains 15 residues. The CDR3: CASRDGQGGFRTQYF. CDR3 sequence (DNA): TGTGCCAGTAGGGACGGACAGGGGGGATTTCGAACGCAGTATTTT.

The V call is TRBV18, the J call TRBJ1-5, with 7 nucleotides matching TRBD1. The V gene's germline CDR1 is KGHSH and CDR2 LQKENI. This CDR3 contains 13 residues. After removal of 5 bases from V and 4 bases from J, the junction contained 2 bases not matched to a gene. CDR3 in DNA: TGTGCCAGCTCATCGGACAGGAATCAGCCCCAGCATTTT. This codes for CASSSDRNQPQHF.

The chain links TRBV19 to TRBJ2-2; TRBD1 is a possible D gene (6 bases). CDR3 length: 15 amino acids. V dropped 4 bases and J dropped 5 bases, with 14 bases sitting between them. Germline lookup yields CDR1 LNHDA and CDR2 SQIVND (reference sequence). Here the CDR3 DNA reads TGTGCCAGTAGTACCGGGGACACTATTACCGGGGAGCTGTTTTTT. It yields the protein CASSTGDTITGELFF.

This chain uses TRBV25-1 with TRBJ2-1; D call uncertain. Germline CDR1 reads MGHDK; CDR2 reads SYGVNS. The V end was cut by 6 bases, the J end by 2 bases, with 17 bases between. The CDR3 runs 16 residues. The CDR3 DNA follows: TGTGCCAGCAGCTCCGACAACGCCATGACCTACAATGAGCAGTTCTTC. Encoded protein: CASSSDNAMTYNEQFF.